The following is a TCR beta chain sequence with its context. This entry is derived from a study of blood T cell repertoires in COVID-19. The germline gives CDR1 MNHEY, CDR2 SVGAGI. With 2 bases clipped from V and 3 bases from J, the junction kept 1 base outside the gene matches. The CDR3 length is 13 residues. As originally analysed: The assay estimated nucleated cells by amplifying reference gene primers. Only in-frame clones appear in the TCRdb table, and some are missing; sequencing was by immunoSEQ multiplex PCR. V and J calls plus clone size are reproduced from that table; the DNA served to infer D and trimming. In the table there are roughly 120,000 clones, around 80% of which are singletons.

The chain joins TRBV6-5 to TRBJ2-7, with TRBD2 identical over 7 bases. This receptor was obtained from a man aged 65 to 79 with acute or convalescent COVID-19. The source material was peripheral blood. The CDR3 coding sequence is TGTGCCAGCAGTTACCCGGGGGGCTACGAGCAGTACTTC. This translates into CASSYPGGYEQYF.